This is a list of T cell receptor beta chains from one sample in a study of OX40 agonist ivuxolimab in advanced cancers. The protocol was immunoSEQ multiplex PCR, while the TCRdb copy is restricted to in-frame clones and leaves out a portion. This sample has tens of thousands of clones, with about nine tenths found just once. Sequencing was performed on CD4+ or CD8+ T cells sorted from blood, taken in a trial of the OX40 agonist ivuxolimab. These receptors all stem from an adult with an advanced solid tumor such as melanoma, head and neck, liver or kidney cancer. Each CDR3 is given with its conserved first and last residue. The D gene is left open where the match is weak. Clone size is not always given. Where it is, it says once, few, many or a class for expanded clones.

clone_size,j_call,d_call,v_call,cdr3_nt,cdr3_aa
.,TRBJ2-1,.,TRBV19,TGTGCCCAGGCTGGGTCTTCCTACAATGAGCAGTTCTTC,CAQAGSSYNEQFF
.,TRBJ2-6,.,TRBV9,TGTGCCAGCAGCGTAGTCGAATTGGACGGCAGGGGTTCTGGGGCCAACGTCCTGACTTTC,CASSVVELDGRGSGANVLTF
.,TRBJ2-7,.,TRBV2,TGTGCCAGCAGACAAGCAGTTTACGAGCAGTACTTC,CASRQAVYEQYF
.,TRBJ2-7,.,TRBV27,TGTGCCAGCAGTAGGACTGCCACCTACGAGCAGTACTTC,CASSRTATYEQYF
.,TRBJ2-1,.,TRBV11-2,TGTGCCAGCAGCTCTCACAGGGTGTCGGATGAGCAGTTCTTC,CASSSHRVSDEQFF
.,TRBJ2-7,.,TRBV6-6,TGTGCCAGCAGTAGCGAGAGCTCCTACGAGCAGTACTTC,CASSSESSYEQYF
.,TRBJ2-7,.,TRBV19,TGTGCCAGTAGTAACCTAGACGAGCAGTACTTC,CASSNLDEQYF
.,TRBJ2-7,.,TRBV11-3,TGTGCCAGCAGCAACAGCTACGAGCAGTACTTC,CASSNSYEQYF
.,TRBJ2-7,TRBD1,TRBV28,TGTGCCAGCAGTCACTCCACGGGACAGGGGTTTTACGAGCAGTACTTC,CASSHSTGQGFYEQYF
.,TRBJ2-5,.,TRBV6-1,TGTGCCAGCAGTGGACCTGGGGGCAGGACCTACCAAGAGACCCAGTACTTC,CASSGPGGRTYQETQYF
.,TRBJ1-1,TRBD1,TRBV6-1,TGTGCCACCAGGACAGGGAACACTGAAGCTTTCTTT,CATRTGNTEAFF
.,TRBJ2-7,TRBD2,TRBV7-8,TGTGCCAGCAGCCCTGGACTAGCGGGAGTGCTCGAGCAGTACTTC,CASSPGLAGVLEQYF
.,TRBJ2-7,TRBD2,TRBV6-5,TGTGCCAGCTCTAGCGGGAATTACGAGCAGTACTTC,CASSSGNYEQYF
.,TRBJ2-3,.,TRBV28,TGTGCCAGCAGTCTAGGACAGCTAGATACGCAGTATTTT,CASSLGQLDTQYF
.,TRBJ2-7,.,TRBV6-5,TGTGCCAGCAGTTCGACGGCCGGGACAAGTCCCGAGCAGTACTTC,CASSSTAGTSPEQYF
.,TRBJ1-2,TRBD1,TRBV4-1,TGCGCCAGCAGCCATAGACAGGGGGCGGGCTATGGCTACACCTTC,CASSHRQGAGYGYTF
.,TRBJ1-1,TRBD1,TRBV30,TGTGCCTGGAGTGAAGGGGGCCACACTGAAGCTTTCTTT,CAWSEGGHTEAFF
.,TRBJ1-2,.,TRBV4-2,TGTGCCAGCAGCCAAGAGTGGCAGGGATGGGACTATGGCTACACCTTC,CASSQEWQGWDYGYTF
.,TRBJ2-7,TRBD1,TRBV7-6,TGTGCCAGCAGCCCCAGACAGGGAACTCTAGCCGAGCAGTACTTC,CASSPRQGTLAEQYF
.,TRBJ1-1,.,TRBV29-1,TGCAGCGTTGGGGGGATCACTGAAGCTTTCTTT,CSVGGITEAFF
.,TRBJ2-2,.,TRBV4-2,TGTGCCAGCAGCCAAGAGGGGTTTAACACCGGGGAGCTGTTTTTT,CASSQEGFNTGELFF
once,TRBJ2-7,.,TRBV27,TGTGCCAGCAGGACCGGGGGAGGCTACGAGCAGTACTTC,CASRTGGGYEQYF
few,TRBJ1-1,.,TRBV5-6,TGTGCCAGCAGACTGGGGTCGGGTGAAGCTTTCTTT,CASRLGSGEAFF
.,TRBJ2-7,TRBD1,TRBV11-3,TGTGCCAGCAGCCCCTGGACAGGGAACTACGAGCAGTACTTC,CASSPWTGNYEQYF
.,TRBJ2-2,.,TRBV10-3,TGTGCCATCAGTGAGACCCCCGGGACAAGTAACACCGGGGAGCTGTTTTTT,CAISETPGTSNTGELFF
few,TRBJ1-5,.,TRBV9,TGTGCCAGCAGCCCGGGGACCAACGGCAATCAGCCCCAGCATTTT,CASSPGTNGNQPQHF
once,TRBJ2-1,.,TRBV4-1,TGCGCCAGCAGCCCAGACACCAATGAGCAGTTCTTC,CASSPDTNEQFF
.,TRBJ2-1,TRBD2,TRBV4-1,TGCGCCAGCAGCCAAGGACTAGCGGGTAGCTACAATGAGCAGTTCTTC,CASSQGLAGSYNEQFF
once,TRBJ2-3,TRBD2,TRBV7-3,TGTGCCAGCAGCCCGGAGTCTAGCGGGGGGTGGTATTTT,CASSPESSGGWYF
.,TRBJ2-1,.,TRBV11-3,TGTGCCAGCAGCCGGGGGCTGAGGACAGAGGTCTACAATGAGCAGTTCTTC,CASSRGLRTEVYNEQFF
.,TRBJ1-1,.,TRBV20-1,TGCAGTGCTAGGCAGGACACTGAAGCTTTCTTT,CSARQDTEAFF
once,TRBJ2-3,TRBD2,TRBV4-1,TGCGCCAGCAGCCAGGTGACTAGCGGGATGGTCGGTACGCAGTATTTT,CASSQVTSGMVGTQYF
.,TRBJ1-2,.,TRBV29-1,TGCAGCGTTGATCATTCGGCGGGGATCGATGGCTACACCTTC,CSVDHSAGIDGYTF
.,TRBJ2-1,.,TRBV11-3,TGTGCCAGCAGCTCCGGGACCAATGAGCAGTTCTTC,CASSSGTNEQFF
.,TRBJ1-1,.,TRBV28,TGTGCCAGCAGTTTAGGACCTGGACAGAGGAGGACTGAAGCTTTCTTT,CASSLGPGQRRTEAFF
.,TRBJ2-7,.,TRBV11-2,TGTGCCAGCAGCGCCTCCGTCGGGACCGTGGTTTACGAGCAGTACTTC,CASSASVGTVVYEQYF
.,TRBJ2-2,.,TRBV11-1,TGTGCCAGCGCGGGGACACCGCTTTTATTCACCGGGGAGCTGTTTTTT,CASAGTPLLFTGELFF
.,TRBJ1-1,.,TRBV29-1,TGCAGCGTCCGTACGGGTGGGAACACTGAAGCTTTCTTT,CSVRTGGNTEAFF
.,TRBJ1-2,.,TRBV5-6,TGTGCCAGCAGCGACGGACTGGGTGGCTACACCTTC,CASSDGLGGYTF
.,TRBJ1-5,.,TRBV6-5,TGTGCCAGCAGTTACTCGAGTCGTCAGCCCCAGCATTTT,CASSYSSRQPQHF
few,TRBJ1-1,.,TRBV19,TGTGCCAGTAGTATAGTTGCAGGGCCTCACACTGAAGCTTTCTTT,CASSIVAGPHTEAFF
.,TRBJ2-1,.,TRBV4-1,TGCGCCAGCAGCCAAGAGGGGCGCAATGAGCAGTTCTTC,CASSQEGRNEQFF
.,TRBJ2-7,TRBD1,TRBV2,TGTGCCAGCAGTGATGAGGACAGGCGCTCCTACGAGCAGTACTTC,CASSDEDRRSYEQYF
.,TRBJ2-3,.,TRBV28,TGTGCCAGCAGTTTGGTTCAGGTCCCTAGCACAGATACGCAGTATTTT,CASSLVQVPSTDTQYF
.,TRBJ1-1,.,TRBV28,TGTGCCACTTCGACAGGTACGAACACTGAAGCTTTCTTT,CATSTGTNTEAFF